The rows below give T cell receptor beta chains drawn from one sample of a study of identical twins. MiXCR was run by TCRdb on the 5' RACE reads, yielding one entry per CDR3 protein. The table includes some 1,700,000 distinct CDR3 sequences, 32% detected once. Sequencing input: cord blood. The receptors derive from a newborn girl in good health. Each CDR3 is given with its conserved first and last residue. The D gene is left open where the match is weak. The size field is filled for only some rows; it gives once, few, many or a size class.

d_gene	v_gene	j_gene	abundance	CDR3aa	CDR3nt
NA	TRBV10-3	TRBJ2-1	few	CAISEGLANNEQFF	TGTGCCATCAGTGAGGGTTTAGCGAACAATGAGCAGTTCTTC
TRBD1	TRBV5-1	TRBJ2-4	few	CASSAYRGLAKNIQYF	TGCGCCAGCAGCGCATACAGGGGGCTAGCCAAAAACATTCAGTACTTC
TRBD2	TRBV4-1	TRBJ2-1	NA	CASSPLAGSNNEQFF	TGCGCCAGCAGCCCACTAGCGGGGTCCAACAATGAGCAGTTCTTC
TRBD2	TRBV5-1	TRBJ2-3	few	CASSPISGRSDTQYF	TGCGCCAGCAGCCCGATTAGCGGGAGGTCAGATACGCAGTATTTT
TRBD1	TRBV12-3/TRBV12-4	TRBJ2-7	few	CASSLAGTGGGEQYF	TGTGCCAGCAGTTTAGCCGGGACAGGGGGAGGGGAGCAGTACTTC
TRBD1	TRBV20-1	TRBJ2-5	NA	CSAKRTGLGETQYF	TGCAGTGCTAAGAGGACAGGGCTCGGGGAGACCCAGTACTTC
TRBD2	TRBV4-2	TRBJ2-3	NA	CASSLSGTSHFTDTQYF	TGTGCCAGCAGCCTCTCCGGGACTAGCCATTTCACAGATACGCAGTATTTT
NA	TRBV20-1	TRBJ1-2	NA	CSARDLEENYGYTF	TGCAGTGCTAGAGATCTCGAGGAGAACTATGGCTACACCTTC
TRBD2	TRBV12-3/TRBV12-4	TRBJ2-1	NA	CASSSSSGRYSYNEQFF	TGTGCCAGCAGTTCGTCTAGCGGGAGGTACTCCTACAATGAGCAGTTCTTC
TRBD1	TRBV2	TRBJ2-7	few	CASSDQGQGEYF	TGTGCCAGCAGTGACCAGGGACAGGGGGAGTACTTC
NA	TRBV2	TRBJ2-7	NA	CASQVRPALIYEQYF	TGTGCCAGCCAAGTTAGACCGGCCCTCATCTACGAGCAGTACTTC
TRBD2	TRBV20-1	TRBJ2-5	NA	CSAPNSGSPIETQYF	TGCAGTGCTCCCAATAGCGGGAGCCCGATTGAGACCCAGTACTTC
NA	TRBV20-1	TRBJ1-2	NA	CSAPLGRVDGYTF	TGCAGTGCCCCACTGGGAAGGGTTGATGGCTACACCTTC
NA	TRBV4-2	TRBJ2-2	NA	CASSQGGGTFNTGELFF	TGTGCCAGCAGCCAAGGGGGCGGGACTTTCAACACCGGGGAGCTGTTTTTT
TRBD1	TRBV28	TRBJ1-2	many	CASSYRDRDYGYTF	TGTGCCAGCAGTTACCGGGACAGGGACTATGGCTACACCTTC
TRBD1	TRBV12-3/TRBV12-4	TRBJ1-1	NA	CANSITGAAPEAFF	TGTGCCAACAGTATTACAGGGGCCGCGCCCGAAGCTTTCTTT
NA	TRBV27	TRBJ1-2	few	CASSLSRYNYGYTF	TGTGCCAGCAGTTTATCCAGGTATAACTATGGCTACACCTTC
TRBD2	TRBV20-1	TRBJ2-1	NA	CSAQPGLAGNEQFF	TGCAGTGCCCAACCGGGACTAGCAGGCAATGAGCAGTTCTTC
NA	TRBV20-1	TRBJ1-5	NA	CSASLQGAHSNQPQHF	TGCAGTGCTAGCCTTCAGGGTGCCCATAGCAATCAGCCCCAGCATTTT
NA	TRBV11-2	TRBJ2-6	NA	CASSFSESNVLTF	TGTGCCAGCAGCTTCTCGGAGAGCAACGTCCTGACTTTC
TRBD2	TRBV13	TRBJ2-1	NA	CASSLAASGRNNEQFF	TGTGCCAGCAGCTTAGCCGCTAGCGGTAGGAACAATGAGCAGTTCTTC
NA	TRBV6-6	TRBJ1-5	few	CASSFVRRGQPQHF	TGTGCCAGCAGCTTCGTCAGGCGAGGCCAGCCCCAGCATTTT
TRBD1	TRBV6-5	TRBJ2-2	NA	CASSYSTGAHGELFF	TGTGCCAGCAGTTACTCCACAGGGGCACACGGGGAGCTGTTTTTT
TRBD1	TRBV13	TRBJ1-5	NA	CASSGGPGGHKQPQHF	TGTGCCAGCAGCGGCGGACCAGGGGGTCATAAGCAGCCCCAGCATTTT
TRBD2	TRBV27	TRBJ2-1	NA	CASSPRGAGVVGKNIQFF	TGTGCCAGCAGTCCCCGTGGGGCGGGGGTTGTTGGCAAAAACATTCAGTTCTTC
NA	TRBV10-3	TRBJ1-2	NA	CAISADEAGASGYTF	TGTGCCATCAGTGCCGACGAAGCCGGAGCCTCTGGCTACACCTTC
NA	TRBV6-1	TRBJ1-5	few	CASTPERDNQPQHF	TGTGCCAGCACCCCCGAGAGGGACAATCAGCCCCAGCATTTT
TRBD2	TRBV20-1	TRBJ2-1	NA	CSPLAGGRNEQFF	TGCAGCCCTTTGGCGGGGGGACGGAATGAGCAGTTCTTC
TRBD2	TRBV4-2	TRBJ2-5	few	CASSQVRVAGGPLRETQYF	TGTGCCAGCAGCCAAGTTAGGGTAGCGGGGGGGCCTCTTCGAGAGACCCAGTACTTC
TRBD2	TRBV9	TRBJ2-3	few	CASSGLLADTQYF	TGTGCCAGCAGCGGATTACTAGCGGATACGCAGTATTTT
TRBD2	TRBV29-1	TRBJ2-3	once	CSVGSGGSTDTQYF	TGCAGCGTCGGATCGGGGGGGAGCACAGATACGCAGTATTTT
NA	TRBV20-1	TRBJ2-2	NA	CSAPLGQRELFF	TGCAGTGCCCCCCTTGGGCAGCGGGAGCTGTTTTTT
NA	TRBV7-9	TRBJ1-4	NA	CASSPQGREEKLFF	TGTGCCAGCAGCCCACAGGGAAGAGAAGAAAAACTGTTTTTT
NA	TRBV3-1	TRBJ1-5	NA	CAGSPTSNQPQHF	TGTGCCGGCAGCCCCACTAGCAATCAGCCCCAGCATTTT
TRBD1	TRBV29-1	TRBJ1-2	NA	CSVDLGQGGYGYTF	TGCAGCGTTGACCTAGGACAGGGGGGTTATGGCTACACCTTC
NA	TRBV5-6	TRBJ1-1	few	CASSYVGDTEAFF	TGTGCCAGCAGCTACGTGGGGGACACTGAAGCTTTCTTT
NA	TRBV5-1	TRBJ2-7	NA	CASSTSTGSPYEQYF	TGCGCCAGCAGCACCTCGACGGGGAGCCCCTACGAGCAGTACTTC
NA	TRBV6-2/TRBV6-3	TRBJ1-6	few	CASSYRLNNSPLHF	TGTGCCAGCAGTTACCGCCTGAATAATTCACCCCTCCACTTT
NA	TRBV20-1	TRBJ2-3	few	CSAREYTQVADTQYF	TGCAGTGCTAGAGAGTACACACAGGTGGCGGATACGCAGTATTTT
NA	TRBV10-3	TRBJ2-5	NA	CAISESVNEQYF	TGTGCCATCAGTGAGTCTGTCAATGAGCAGTACTTC
NA	TRBV12-3/TRBV12-4	TRBJ1-1	many	CASSPLTEAFF	TGTGCCAGCAGTCCCCTCACTGAAGCTTTCTTT
NA	TRBV4-1	TRBJ2-3	NA	CASSQVRPNTQYF	TGCGCCAGCAGCCAAGTGCGCCCGAATACGCAGTATTTT
NA	TRBV7-2	TRBJ2-7	few	CASTSRSYEQYF	TGTGCCAGCACCTCGAGGTCCTACGAGCAGTACTTC
TRBD2	TRBV12-3/TRBV12-4	TRBJ2-1	NA	CASSPWDYNNEQFF	TGTGCCAGCAGTCCGTGGGACTATAACAATGAGCAGTTCTTC
NA	TRBV12-3/TRBV12-4	TRBJ1-6	NA	CASSSLGRNSPLHF	TGTGCCAGCAGTTCCCTGGGACGGAATTCACCCCTCCACTTT
TRBD1	TRBV20-1	TRBJ1-5	few	CSASRGTGVDSNQPQHF	TGCAGTGCCTCACGGGGGACAGGGGTGGATAGCAATCAGCCCCAGCATTTT
NA	TRBV28	TRBJ1-5	NA	CASSLTLVSNQPQHF	TGTGCCAGCAGTTTAACTCTGGTTAGCAATCAGCCCCAGCATTTT
TRBD2	TRBV20-1	TRBJ2-7	NA	CSARAYSGSSYNEQYF	TGCAGTGCTAGGGCTTATAGCGGGAGCTCCTACAATGAGCAGTACTTC
NA	TRBV13	TRBJ2-7	few	CASAGGLAYEQYF	TGTGCCAGCGCCGGGGGGCTAGCCTACGAGCAGTACTTC
TRBD2	TRBV4-2	TRBJ2-1	few	CATGTTSKLWDEQFF	TGTGCCACCGGGACGACTAGCAAGTTATGGGATGAGCAGTTCTTC
TRBD1	TRBV12-3/TRBV12-4	TRBJ2-5	few	CASSPGQGAQETQYF	TGTGCCAGCAGCCCAGGACAGGGGGCGCAAGAGACCCAGTACTTC
NA	TRBV18	TRBJ2-6	NA	CASAYEGAGANVLTF	TGTGCCAGCGCTTATGAAGGGGCAGGGGCCAACGTCCTGACTTTC
NA	TRBV20-1	TRBJ1-2	once	CSARDLGAPNYGYTF	TGCAGTGCTAGAGATCTGGGGGCACCCAACTATGGCTACACCTTC
TRBD2	TRBV29-1	TRBJ2-3	few	CSVGLAGVLRTDTQYF	TGCAGCGTTGGACTAGCGGGAGTCCTTCGCACAGATACGCAGTATTTT
NA	TRBV9	TRBJ2-2	NA	CASSVVRGGTGELFF	TGTGCCAGCAGCGTAGTCAGGGGTGGTACCGGGGAGCTGTTTTTT
NA	TRBV2	TRBJ2-7	NA	CASEGEGSEQYF	TGTGCCAGCGAGGGAGAGGGGTCTGAGCAGTACTTC
NA	TRBV7-2	TRBJ1-1	few	CASSPAAVNTEAFF	TGTGCCAGCAGCCCAGCCGCGGTCAACACTGAAGCTTTCTTT
TRBD2	TRBV20-1	TRBJ2-4	NA	CSAPPETSGKNIQYF	TGCAGTGCTCCCCCCGAGACTAGCGGCAAAAACATTCAGTACTTC
TRBD1	TRBV6-6	TRBJ1-5	NA	CASSYWDRDSNQPQHF	TGTGCCAGCAGTTACTGGGACAGGGATAGCAATCAGCCCCAGCATTTT
NA	TRBV4-1	TRBJ2-7	few	CASSQDRNYEQYF	TGCGCCAGCAGCCAAGATAGGAACTACGAGCAGTACTTC